This T cell receptor (beta chain) was documented in a study of T cells in Graves' hyperthyroidism and ophthalmopathy. Notes on the study in general: Stable hyperthyroidism was told apart from ophthalmopathy by a model built on 13 V-J features. Most clonotypes that expanded in the thyroid above 0.001 also showed up in blood.

For this clonotype: Its antigen is not known.

CDR3 length: 13 amino acids. The germline CDR1 and CDR2 sequences are SQVTM and ANQGSEA. V shed 6 bases, J shed 7 bases, and the junction held 6 bases outside the gene matches. Lactation, pregnancy, other autoimmune disease or uncontrolled infection led to exclusion of patients. Orbital computed tomography and thyroid ultrasound, together with serum TRAb and thyroxine and clinical symptoms, were used for diagnoses. Amplified regions were TCR beta CDR3 sequences from RNA transcripts. Carried out on the TCR CDR3, a first-round RT-PCR used the HTBI primer set. TCRdb analysed the multiplex PCR reads with MiXCR anew, one entry per CDR3 protein. This sample has fewer than 650,000 distinct CDR3 sequences, with 40% to 50% found just once.

Sequencing input: peripheral blood or thyroid tissue (not recorded which). This receptor was identified in an adult woman with Graves' disease, either hyperthyroidism or ophthalmopathy (not recorded which). The V and J genes are TRBV29-1 and TRBJ1-4; TRBD1 agrees at 9 bases. CDR3 in amino acids: CSVAGTGFEKLFF. The CDR3 region has the DNA TGCAGCGTCGCCGGGACAGGGTTTGAAAAACTGTTTTTT.